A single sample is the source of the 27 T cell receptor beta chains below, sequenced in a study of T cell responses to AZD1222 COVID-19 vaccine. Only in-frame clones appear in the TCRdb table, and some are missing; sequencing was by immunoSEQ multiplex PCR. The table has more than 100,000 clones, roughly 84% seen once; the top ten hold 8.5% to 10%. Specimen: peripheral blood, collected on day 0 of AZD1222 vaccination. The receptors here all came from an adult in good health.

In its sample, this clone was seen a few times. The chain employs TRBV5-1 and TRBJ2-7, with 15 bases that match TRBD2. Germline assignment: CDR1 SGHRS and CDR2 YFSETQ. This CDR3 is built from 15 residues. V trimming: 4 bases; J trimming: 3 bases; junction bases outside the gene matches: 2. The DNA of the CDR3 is TGCGCCAGCAGCCAGGGACTAGCGGGGGGCTACGAGCAGTACTTC. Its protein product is CASSQGLAGGYEQYF.

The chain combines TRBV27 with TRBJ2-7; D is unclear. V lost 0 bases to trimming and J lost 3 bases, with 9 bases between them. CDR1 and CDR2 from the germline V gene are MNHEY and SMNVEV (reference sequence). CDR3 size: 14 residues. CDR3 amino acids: CASSLSGRLYEQYF. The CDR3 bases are TGTGCCAGCAGTTTATCGGGCAGACTCTACGAGCAGTACTTC.

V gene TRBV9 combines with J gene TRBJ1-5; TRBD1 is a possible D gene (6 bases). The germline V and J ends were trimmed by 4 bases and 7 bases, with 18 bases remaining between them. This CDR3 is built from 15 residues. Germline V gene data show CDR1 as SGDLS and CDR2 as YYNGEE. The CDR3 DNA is TGTGCCAGCAGCACCGGGGGGACGGGGGCCCAGCCCCAGCATTTT. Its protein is CASSTGGTGAQPQHF.

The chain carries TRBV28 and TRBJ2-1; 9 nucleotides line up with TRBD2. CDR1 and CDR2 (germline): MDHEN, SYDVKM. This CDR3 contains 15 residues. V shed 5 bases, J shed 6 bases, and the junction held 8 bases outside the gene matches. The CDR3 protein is CASSGAGAGGNEQFF. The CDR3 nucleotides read TGTGCCAGCAGTGGGGCGGGAGCGGGAGGCAATGAGCAGTTCTTC.

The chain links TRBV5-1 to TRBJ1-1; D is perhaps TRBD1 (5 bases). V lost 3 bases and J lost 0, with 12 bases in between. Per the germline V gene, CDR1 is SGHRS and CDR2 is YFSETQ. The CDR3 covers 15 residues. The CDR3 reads CASSSKLGVNTEAFF. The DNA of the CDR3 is TGCGCCAGCAGCTCGAAACTAGGGGTGAACACTGAAGCTTTCTTT.

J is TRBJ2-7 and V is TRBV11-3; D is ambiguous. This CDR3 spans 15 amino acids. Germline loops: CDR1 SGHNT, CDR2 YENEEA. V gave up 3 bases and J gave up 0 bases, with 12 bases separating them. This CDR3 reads CASSFPGLSSYEQYF. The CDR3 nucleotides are TGTGCCAGCAGCTTCCCGGGCCTAAGCTCCTACGAGCAGTACTTC.

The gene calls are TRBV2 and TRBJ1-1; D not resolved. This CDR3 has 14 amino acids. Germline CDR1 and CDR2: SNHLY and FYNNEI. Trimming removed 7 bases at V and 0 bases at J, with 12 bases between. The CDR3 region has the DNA TGTGCCAGCACCAGCGACGGAGTGAACACTGAAGCTTTCTTT. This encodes CASTSDGVNTEAFF.

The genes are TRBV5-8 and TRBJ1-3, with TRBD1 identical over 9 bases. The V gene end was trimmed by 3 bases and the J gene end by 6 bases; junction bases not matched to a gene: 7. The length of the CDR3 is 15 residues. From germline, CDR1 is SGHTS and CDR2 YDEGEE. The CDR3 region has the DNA TGTGCCAGCAGCTGGGACAGGGTAGCGGAAAACACCATATATTTT. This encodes CASSWDRVAENTIYF.

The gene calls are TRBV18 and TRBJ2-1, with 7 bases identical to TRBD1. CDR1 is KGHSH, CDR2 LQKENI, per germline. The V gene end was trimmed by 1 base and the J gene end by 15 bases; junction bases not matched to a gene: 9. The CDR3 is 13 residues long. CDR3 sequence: CASSPRGQTTWFF. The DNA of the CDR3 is TGTGCCAGCTCACCACGGGGACAGACGACATGGTTCTTC.

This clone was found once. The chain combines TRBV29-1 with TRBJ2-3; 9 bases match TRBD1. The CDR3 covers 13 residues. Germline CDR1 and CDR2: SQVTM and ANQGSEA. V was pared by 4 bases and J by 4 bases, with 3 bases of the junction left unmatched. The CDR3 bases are TGCAGCGTTGGACAGGGGGGAGCAGATACGCAGTATTTT. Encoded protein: CSVGQGGADTQYF.

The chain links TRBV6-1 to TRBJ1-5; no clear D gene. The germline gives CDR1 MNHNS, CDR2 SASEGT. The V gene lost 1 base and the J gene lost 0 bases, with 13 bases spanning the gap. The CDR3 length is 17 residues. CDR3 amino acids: CASSEGASPYSNQPQHF. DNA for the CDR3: TGTGCCAGCAGTGAAGGGGCGAGTCCTTATAGCAATCAGCCCCAGCATTTT.

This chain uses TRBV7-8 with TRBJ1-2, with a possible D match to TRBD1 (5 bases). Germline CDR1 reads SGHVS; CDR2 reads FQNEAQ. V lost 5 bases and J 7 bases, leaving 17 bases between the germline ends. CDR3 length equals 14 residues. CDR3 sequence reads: CASSPAGLRGGYTF. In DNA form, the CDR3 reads TGTGCCAGCAGCCCGGCAGGGCTTAGGGGTGGCTACACCTTC.

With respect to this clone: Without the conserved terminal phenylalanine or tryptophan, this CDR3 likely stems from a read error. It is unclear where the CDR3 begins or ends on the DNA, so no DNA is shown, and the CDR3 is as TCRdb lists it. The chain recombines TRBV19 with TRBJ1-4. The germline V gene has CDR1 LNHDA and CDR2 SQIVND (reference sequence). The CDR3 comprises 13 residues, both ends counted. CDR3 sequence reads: CASSEGGKKLFFP.

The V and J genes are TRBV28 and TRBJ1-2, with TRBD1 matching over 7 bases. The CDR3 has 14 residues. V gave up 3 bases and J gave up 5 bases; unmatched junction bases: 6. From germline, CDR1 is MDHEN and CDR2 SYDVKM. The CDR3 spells CASSLQDRSYGYTF. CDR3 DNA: TGTGCCAGCAGTTTGCAGGACAGGTCATATGGCTACACCTTC.

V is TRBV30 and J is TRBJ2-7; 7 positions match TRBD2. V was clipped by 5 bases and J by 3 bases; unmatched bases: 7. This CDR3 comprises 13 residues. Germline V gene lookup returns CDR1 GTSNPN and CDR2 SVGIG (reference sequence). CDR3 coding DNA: TGTGCCTGGGCCTGGGGGGGAGGCTACGAGCAGTACTTC. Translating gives CAWAWGGGYEQYF.

CDR3 coding DNA: TGTGCCAGCGGAGGGTTGGGGGTAAACTATGGCTACACCTTC. Translation gives CASGGLGVNYGYTF. The gene calls are TRBV28 and TRBJ1-2; D is perhaps TRBD1 (5 bases). The germline V gene has CDR1 MDHEN and CDR2 SYDVKM. This CDR3 contains 14 residues. V lost 8 bases and J 2 bases, leaving 15 bases between the germline ends.

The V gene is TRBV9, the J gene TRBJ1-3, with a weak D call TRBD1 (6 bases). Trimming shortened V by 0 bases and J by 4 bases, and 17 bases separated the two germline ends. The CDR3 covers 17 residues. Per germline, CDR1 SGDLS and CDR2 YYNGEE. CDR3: CASSVVPWAGTGNTIYF. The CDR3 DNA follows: TGTGCCAGCAGCGTAGTCCCGTGGGCAGGGACAGGAAACACCATATATTTT.

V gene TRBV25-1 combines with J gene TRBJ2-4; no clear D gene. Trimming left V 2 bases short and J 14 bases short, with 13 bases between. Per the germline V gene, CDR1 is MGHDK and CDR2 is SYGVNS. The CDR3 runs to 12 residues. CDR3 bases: TGTGCCAGCAGTGAAGGGTTCCGGATCGAGTACTTC. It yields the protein CASSEGFRIEYF.

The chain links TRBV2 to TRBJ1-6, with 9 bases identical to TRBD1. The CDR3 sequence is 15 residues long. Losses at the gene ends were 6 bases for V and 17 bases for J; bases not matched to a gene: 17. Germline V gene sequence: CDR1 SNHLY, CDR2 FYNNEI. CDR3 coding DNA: TGTGCCAGCAGGCCCTCACTCGGGACAGGGCCCGCCGTCCACTTT. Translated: CASRPSLGTGPAVHF. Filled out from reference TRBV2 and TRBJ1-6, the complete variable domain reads EPEVTQTPSHQVTQMGQEVILRCVPISNHLYFYWYRQILGQKVEFLVSFYNNEISEKSEIFDDQFSVERPDGSNFTLKIRSTKLEDSAMYFCASRPSLGTGPAVHFGNGTRLTVT.

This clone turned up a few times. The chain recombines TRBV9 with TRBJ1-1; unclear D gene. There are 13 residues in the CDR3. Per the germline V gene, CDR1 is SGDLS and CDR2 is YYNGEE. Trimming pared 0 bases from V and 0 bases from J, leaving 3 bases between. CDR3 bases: TGTGCCAGCAGCGTAGCAATGAACACTGAAGCTTTCTTT. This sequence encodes CASSVAMNTEAFF.

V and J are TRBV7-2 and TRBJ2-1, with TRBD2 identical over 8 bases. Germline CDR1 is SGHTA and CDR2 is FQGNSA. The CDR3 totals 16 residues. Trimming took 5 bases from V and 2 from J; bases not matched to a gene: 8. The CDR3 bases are TGTGCCAGCAGCACTCAAGCGGGAGTTGCCTACAATGAGCAGTTCTTC. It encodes CASSTQAGVAYNEQFF.

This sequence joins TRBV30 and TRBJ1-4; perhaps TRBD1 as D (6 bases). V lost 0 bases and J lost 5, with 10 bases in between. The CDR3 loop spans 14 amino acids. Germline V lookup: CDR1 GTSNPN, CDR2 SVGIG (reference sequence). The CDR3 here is CAWSVHRGNEKLFF. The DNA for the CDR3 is TGTGCCTGGAGTGTACATAGGGGGAATGAAAAACTGTTTTTT.

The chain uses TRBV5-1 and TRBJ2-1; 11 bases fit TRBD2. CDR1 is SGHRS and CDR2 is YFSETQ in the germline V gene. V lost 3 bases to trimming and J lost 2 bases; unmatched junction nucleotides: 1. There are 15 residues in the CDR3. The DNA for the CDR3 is TGCGCCAGCAGCTCGACTAGCGGGACCTACAATGAGCAGTTCTTC. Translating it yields CASSSTSGTYNEQFF. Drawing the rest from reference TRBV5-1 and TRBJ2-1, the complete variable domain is KAGVTQTPRYLIKTRGQQVTLSCSPISGHRSVSWYQQTPGQGLQFLFEYFSETQRNKGNFPGRFSGRQFSNSRSEMNVSTLELGDSALYLCASSSTSGTYNEQFFGPGTRLTVL.

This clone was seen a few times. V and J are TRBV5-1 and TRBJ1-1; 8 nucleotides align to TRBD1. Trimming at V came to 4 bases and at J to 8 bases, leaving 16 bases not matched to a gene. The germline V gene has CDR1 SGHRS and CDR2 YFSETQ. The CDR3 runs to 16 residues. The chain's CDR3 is CASSPSGLGQGREAFF. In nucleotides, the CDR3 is TGCGCCAGCAGCCCATCGGGTCTCGGACAGGGAAGAGAAGCTTTCTTT.

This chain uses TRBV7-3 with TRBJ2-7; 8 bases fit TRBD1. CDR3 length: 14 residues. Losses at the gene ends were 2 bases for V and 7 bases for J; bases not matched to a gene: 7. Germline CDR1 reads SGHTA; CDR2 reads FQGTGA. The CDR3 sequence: CASSLWTGPSEQYF. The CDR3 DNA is TGTGCCAGCAGCTTATGGACAGGGCCGAGTGAGCAGTACTTC. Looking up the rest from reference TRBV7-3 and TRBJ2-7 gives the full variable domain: GAGVSQTPSNKVTEKGKYVELRCDPISGHTALYWYRQSLGQGPEFLIYFQGTGAADDSGLPNDRFFAVRPEGSVSTLKIQRTERGDSAVYLCASSLWTGPSEQYFGPGTRLTVT.

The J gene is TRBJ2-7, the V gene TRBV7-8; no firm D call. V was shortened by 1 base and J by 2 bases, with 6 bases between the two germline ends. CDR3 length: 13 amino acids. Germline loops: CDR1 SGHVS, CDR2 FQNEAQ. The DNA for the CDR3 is TGTGCCAGCAGCTTAGGACTCGCCTACGAGCAGTACTTC. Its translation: CASSLGLAYEQYF. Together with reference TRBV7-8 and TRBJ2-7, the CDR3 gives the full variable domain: GAGVSQSPRYKVAKRGQDVALRCDPISGHVSLFWYQQALGQGPEFLTYFQNEAQLDKSGLPSDRFFAERPEGSVSTLKIQRTQQEDSAVYLCASSLGLAYEQYFGPGTRLTVT.

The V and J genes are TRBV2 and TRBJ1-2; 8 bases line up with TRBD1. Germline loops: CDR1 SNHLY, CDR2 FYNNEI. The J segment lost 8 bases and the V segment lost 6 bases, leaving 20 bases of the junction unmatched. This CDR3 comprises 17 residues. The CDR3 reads CASRARRRGQDPGGYTF. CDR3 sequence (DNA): TGTGCCAGCAGGGCCCGTCGTAGGGGACAGGATCCTGGGGGCTACACCTTC.